In this sample, the clone carrying this TCR beta chain turned up many times. Its specificity is unknown. This entry belongs to a study of regulatory T cells in long-lasting Graves disease. Time point described: persistent/refractory GD, antithyroid drugs over 5 years with positive TRAb. Following extraction of RNA from PBMCs, that RNA was used to make the TCR library. Patients met American Thyroid Association criteria for Graves' disease. EDTA tubes collected roughly 9 milliliters of peripheral blood. Arm-PCR of CDR3 regions and iRepertoire HTBI primers were the basis on which TCR beta libraries were built. TCRdb redid the calling of the multiplex PCR reads with MiXCR, one entry per CDR3 protein. This table holds 350,000 to 500,000 distinct CDR3 sequences, 21% found once. The CDR3 contains 12 residues. The J segment lost 3 bases and the V segment lost 5 bases, leaving 0 bases of the junction unmatched.

Study findings and constraints: For persistent Graves' patients, TCR diversity was lower than for newly diagnosed ones. The persistent group shared about 2,700 public clonotypes, more than the 950 to 1,000 shared by new patients.

This sequence joins TRBV12-3 or TRBV12-4 and TRBJ1-2, with 7 bases lining up with TRBD1. This TCR came from a female donor with Graves disease. The input for sequencing was peripheral blood mononuclear cells (PBMCs), taken when the disease was refractory, from a patient treated with antithyroid drugs. The CDR3 DNA sequence: TGTGCCAGCAGTCAGGGGGACTATGGCTACACCTTC. Residues: CASSQGDYGYTF.